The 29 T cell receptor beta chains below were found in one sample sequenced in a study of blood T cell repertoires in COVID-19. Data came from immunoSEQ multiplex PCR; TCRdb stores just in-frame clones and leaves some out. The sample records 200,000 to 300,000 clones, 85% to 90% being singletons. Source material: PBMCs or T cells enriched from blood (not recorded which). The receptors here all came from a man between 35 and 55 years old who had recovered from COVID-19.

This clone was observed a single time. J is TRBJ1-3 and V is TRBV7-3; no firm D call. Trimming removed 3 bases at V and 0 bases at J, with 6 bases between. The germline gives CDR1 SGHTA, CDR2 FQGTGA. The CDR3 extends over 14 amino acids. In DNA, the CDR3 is TGTGCCAGCAGCTTGAGTCACTCTGGAAACACCATATATTTT. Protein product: CASSLSHSGNTIYF.

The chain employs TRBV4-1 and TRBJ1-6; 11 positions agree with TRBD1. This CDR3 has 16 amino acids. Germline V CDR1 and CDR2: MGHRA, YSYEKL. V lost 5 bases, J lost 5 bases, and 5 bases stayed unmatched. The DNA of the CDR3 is TGCGCCAGCAGCAGGACAGGGGGCATCAATAATTCACCCCTCCACTTT. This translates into CASSRTGGINNSPLHF.

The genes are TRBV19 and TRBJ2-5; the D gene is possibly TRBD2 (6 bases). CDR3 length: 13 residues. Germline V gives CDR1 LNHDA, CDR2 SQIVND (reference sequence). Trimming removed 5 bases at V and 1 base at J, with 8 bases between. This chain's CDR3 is CASSHGSQETQYF. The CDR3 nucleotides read TGTGCCAGTAGTCACGGGAGCCAAGAGACCCAGTACTTC.

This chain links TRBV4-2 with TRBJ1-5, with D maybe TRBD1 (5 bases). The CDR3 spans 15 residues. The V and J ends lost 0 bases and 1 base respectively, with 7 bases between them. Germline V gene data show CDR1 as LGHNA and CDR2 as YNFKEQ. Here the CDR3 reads CASSQDGGSNQPQHF. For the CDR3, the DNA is TGTGCCAGCAGCCAAGATGGGGGGAGCAATCAGCCCCAGCATTTT.

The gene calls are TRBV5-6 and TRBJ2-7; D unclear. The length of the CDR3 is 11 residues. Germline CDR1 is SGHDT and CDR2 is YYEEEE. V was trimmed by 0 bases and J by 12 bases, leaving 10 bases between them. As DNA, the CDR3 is TGTGCCAGCAGCTTGGGACCCGACATGTACTTC. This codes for CASSLGPDMYF.

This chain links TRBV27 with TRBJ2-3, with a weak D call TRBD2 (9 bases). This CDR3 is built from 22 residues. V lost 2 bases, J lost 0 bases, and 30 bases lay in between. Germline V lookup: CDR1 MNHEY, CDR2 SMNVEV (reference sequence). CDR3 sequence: CASSLQGALFVSSGVSTDTQYF. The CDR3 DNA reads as TGTGCCAGCAGTTTACAGGGGGCGCTTTTTGTGTCTAGCGGGGTCAGCACAGATACGCAGTATTTT.

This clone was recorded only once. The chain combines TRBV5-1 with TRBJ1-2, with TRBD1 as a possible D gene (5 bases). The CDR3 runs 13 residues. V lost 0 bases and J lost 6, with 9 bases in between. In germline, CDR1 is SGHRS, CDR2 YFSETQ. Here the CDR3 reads CASSLESGNGYTF. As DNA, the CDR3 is TGCGCCAGCAGCTTGGAGTCAGGGAATGGCTACACCTTC.

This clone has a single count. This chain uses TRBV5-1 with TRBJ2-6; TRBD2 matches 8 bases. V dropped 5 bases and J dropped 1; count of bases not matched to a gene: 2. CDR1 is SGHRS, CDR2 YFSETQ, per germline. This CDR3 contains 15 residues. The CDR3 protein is CASSTGGSGANVLTF. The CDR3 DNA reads TGCGCCAGCAGTACGGGAGGGTCTGGGGCCAACGTCCTGACTTTC. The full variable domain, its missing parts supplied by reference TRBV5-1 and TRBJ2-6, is KAGVTQTPRYLIKTRGQQVTLSCSPISGHRSVSWYQQTPGQGLQFLFEYFSETQRNKGNFPGRFSGRQFSNSRSEMNVSTLELGDSALYLCASSTGGSGANVLTFGAGSRLTVL.

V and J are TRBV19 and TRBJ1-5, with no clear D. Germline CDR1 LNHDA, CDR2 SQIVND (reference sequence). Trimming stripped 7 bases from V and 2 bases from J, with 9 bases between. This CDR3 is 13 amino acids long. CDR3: CASTSQGNQPQHF. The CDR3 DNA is TGTGCCAGTACGTCCCAGGGCAATCAGCCCCAGCATTTT. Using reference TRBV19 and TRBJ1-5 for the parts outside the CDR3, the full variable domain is DGGITQSPKYLFRKEGQNVTLSCEQNLNHDAMYWYRQDPGQGLRLIYYSQIVNDFQKGDIAEGYSVSREKKESFPLTVTSAQKNPTAFYLCASTSQGNQPQHFGDGTRLSIL.

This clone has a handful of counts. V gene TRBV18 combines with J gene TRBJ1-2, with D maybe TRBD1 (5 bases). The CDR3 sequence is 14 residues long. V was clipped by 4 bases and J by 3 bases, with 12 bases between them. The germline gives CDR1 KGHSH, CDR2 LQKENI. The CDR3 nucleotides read TGTGCCAGCTCACGATGGGGGGAGGACTATGGCTACACCTTC. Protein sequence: CASSRWGEDYGYTF.

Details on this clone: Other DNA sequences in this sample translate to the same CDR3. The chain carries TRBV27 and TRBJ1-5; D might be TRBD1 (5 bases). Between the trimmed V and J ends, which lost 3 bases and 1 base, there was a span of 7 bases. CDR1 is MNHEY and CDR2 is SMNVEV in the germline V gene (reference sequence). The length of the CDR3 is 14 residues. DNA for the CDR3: TGTGCCAGCAGTTTTCGGGGGAGCAATCAGCCCCAGCATTTT. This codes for CASSFRGSNQPQHF.

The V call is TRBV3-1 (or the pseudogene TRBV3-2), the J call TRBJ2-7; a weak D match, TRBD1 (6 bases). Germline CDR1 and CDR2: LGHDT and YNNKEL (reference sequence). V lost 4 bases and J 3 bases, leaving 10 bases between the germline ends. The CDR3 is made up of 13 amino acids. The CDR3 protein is CASSPWTDYEQYF. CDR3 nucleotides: TGTGCCAGCAGCCCTTGGACAGACTACGAGCAGTACTTC.

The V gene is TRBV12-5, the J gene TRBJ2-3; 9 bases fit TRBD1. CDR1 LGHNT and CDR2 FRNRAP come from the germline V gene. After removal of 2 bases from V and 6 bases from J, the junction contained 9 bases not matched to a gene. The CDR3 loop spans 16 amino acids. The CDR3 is CASGLTYRGQWDTQYF. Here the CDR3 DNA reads TGTGCTAGTGGTTTGACTTACAGGGGGCAATGGGATACGCAGTATTTT. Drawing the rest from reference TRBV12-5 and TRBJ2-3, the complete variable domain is DARVTQTPRHKVTEMGQEVTMRCQPILGHNTVFWYRQTMMQGLELLAYFRNRAPLDDSGMPKDRFSAEMPDATLATLKIQPSEPRDSAVYFCASGLTYRGQWDTQYFGPGTRLTVL.

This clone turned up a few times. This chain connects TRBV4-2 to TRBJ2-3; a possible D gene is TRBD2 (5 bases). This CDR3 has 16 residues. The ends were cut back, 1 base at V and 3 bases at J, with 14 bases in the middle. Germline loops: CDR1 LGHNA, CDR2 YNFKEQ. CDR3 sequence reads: CASSQAGKRSTDTQYF. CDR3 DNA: TGTGCCAGCAGCCAAGCCGGGAAAAGGTCTACAGATACGCAGTATTTT.

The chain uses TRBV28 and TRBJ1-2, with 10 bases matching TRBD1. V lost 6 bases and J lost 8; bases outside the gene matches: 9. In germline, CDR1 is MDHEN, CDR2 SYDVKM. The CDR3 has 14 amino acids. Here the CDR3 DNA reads TGTGCCAGCAGGCAAGGGACAGGGGAAATCGGCTACACCTTC. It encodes CASRQGTGEIGYTF.

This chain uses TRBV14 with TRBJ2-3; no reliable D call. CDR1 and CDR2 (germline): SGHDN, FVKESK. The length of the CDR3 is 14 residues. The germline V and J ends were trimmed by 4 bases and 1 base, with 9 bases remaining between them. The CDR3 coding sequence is TGTGCCAGCAGCCCCAGAACAGGCACAGATACGCAGTATTTT. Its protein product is CASSPRTGTDTQYF.

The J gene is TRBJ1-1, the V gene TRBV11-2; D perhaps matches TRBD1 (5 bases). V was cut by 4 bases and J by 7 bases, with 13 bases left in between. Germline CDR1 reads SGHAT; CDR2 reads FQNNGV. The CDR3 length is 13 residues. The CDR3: CASSWGGEIEAFF. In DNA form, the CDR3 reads TGTGCCAGCAGCTGGGGAGGGGAGATTGAAGCTTTCTTT.

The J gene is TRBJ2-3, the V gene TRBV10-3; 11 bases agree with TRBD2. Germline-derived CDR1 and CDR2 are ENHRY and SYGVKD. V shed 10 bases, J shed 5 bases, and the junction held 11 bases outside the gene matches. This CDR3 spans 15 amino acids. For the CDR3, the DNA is TGTGCCAACTCAATAGCGGGAGGGCAGGGAGATACGCAGTATTTT. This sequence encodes CANSIAGGQGDTQYF.

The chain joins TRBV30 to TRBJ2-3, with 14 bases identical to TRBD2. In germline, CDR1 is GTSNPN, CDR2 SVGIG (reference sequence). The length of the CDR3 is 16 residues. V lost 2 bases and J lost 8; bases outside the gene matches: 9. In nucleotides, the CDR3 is TGTGCCTGGAGTCCCCGGACTAGCGGGGGGCGAGGTACGCAGTATTTT. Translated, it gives CAWSPRTSGGRGTQYF.

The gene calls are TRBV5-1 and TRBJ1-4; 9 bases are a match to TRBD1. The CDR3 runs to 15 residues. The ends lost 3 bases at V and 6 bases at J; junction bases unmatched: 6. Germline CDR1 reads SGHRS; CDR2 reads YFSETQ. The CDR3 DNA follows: TGCGCCAGCAGCTCCTTTAGACAGGGGGATGAAAAACTGTTTTTT. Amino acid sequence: CASSSFRQGDEKLFF.

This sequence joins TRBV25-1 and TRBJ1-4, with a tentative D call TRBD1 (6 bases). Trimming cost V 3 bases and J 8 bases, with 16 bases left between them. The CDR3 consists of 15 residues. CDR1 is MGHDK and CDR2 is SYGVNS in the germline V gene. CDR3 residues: CASSDPTGGREKLFF. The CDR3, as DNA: TGTGCCAGCAGTGACCCCACGGGGGGCCGGGAAAAACTGTTTTTT.

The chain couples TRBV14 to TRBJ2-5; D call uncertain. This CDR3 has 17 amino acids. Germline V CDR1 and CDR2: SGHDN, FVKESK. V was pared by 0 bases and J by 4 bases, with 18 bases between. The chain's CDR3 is CASSQEIRTSYRETQYF. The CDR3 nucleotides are TGTGCCAGCAGCCAAGAAATTCGTACGAGCTATCGAGAGACCCAGTACTTC.

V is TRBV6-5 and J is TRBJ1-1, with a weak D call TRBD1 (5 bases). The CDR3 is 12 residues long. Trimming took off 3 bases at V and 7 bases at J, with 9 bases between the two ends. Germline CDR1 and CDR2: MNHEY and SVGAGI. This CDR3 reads CASSYWRGEAFF. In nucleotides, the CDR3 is TGTGCCAGCAGTTATTGGAGGGGTGAAGCTTTCTTT.

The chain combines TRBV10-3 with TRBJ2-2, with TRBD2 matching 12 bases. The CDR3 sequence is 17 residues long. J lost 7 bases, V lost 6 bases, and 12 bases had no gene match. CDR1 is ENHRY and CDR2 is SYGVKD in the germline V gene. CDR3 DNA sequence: TGTGCCATCAGCTTACTAGCGGGAGGTTTCCTTGGCGGGGAGCTGTTTTTT. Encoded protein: CAISLLAGGFLGGELFF.

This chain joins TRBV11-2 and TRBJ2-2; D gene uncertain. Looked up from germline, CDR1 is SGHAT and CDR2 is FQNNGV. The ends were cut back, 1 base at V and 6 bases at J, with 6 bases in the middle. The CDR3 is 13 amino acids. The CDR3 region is CASSLGGAGELFF. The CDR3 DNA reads TGTGCCAGCAGCTTAGGAGGCGCCGGGGAGCTGTTTTTT. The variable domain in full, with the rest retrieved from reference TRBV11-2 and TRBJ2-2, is EAGVAQSPRYKIIEKRQSVAFWCNPISGHATLYWYQQILGQGPKLLIQFQNNGVVDDSQLPKDRFSAERLKGVDSTLKIQPAKLEDSAVYLCASSLGGAGELFFGEGSRLTVL.

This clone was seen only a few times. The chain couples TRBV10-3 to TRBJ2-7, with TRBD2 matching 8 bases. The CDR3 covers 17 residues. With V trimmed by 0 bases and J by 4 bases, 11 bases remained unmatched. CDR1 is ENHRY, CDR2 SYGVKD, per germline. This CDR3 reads CAISESPTSAPAYEQYF. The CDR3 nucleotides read TGTGCCATCAGTGAGTCGCCGACTAGCGCCCCCGCTTACGAGCAGTACTTC.

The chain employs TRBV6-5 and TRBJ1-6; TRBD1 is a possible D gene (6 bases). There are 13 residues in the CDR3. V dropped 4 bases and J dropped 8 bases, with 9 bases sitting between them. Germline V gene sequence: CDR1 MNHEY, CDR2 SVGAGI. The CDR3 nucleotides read TGTGCCAGCAGTTCTCAGGGGTATTCACCCCTCCACTTT. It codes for CASSSQGYSPLHF.

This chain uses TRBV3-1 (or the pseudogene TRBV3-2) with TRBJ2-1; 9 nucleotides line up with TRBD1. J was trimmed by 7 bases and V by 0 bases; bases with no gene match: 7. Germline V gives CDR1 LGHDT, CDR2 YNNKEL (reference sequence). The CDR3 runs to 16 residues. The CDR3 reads CASSQDWGQGVNEQFF. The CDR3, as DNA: TGTGCCAGCAGCCAAGATTGGGGACAGGGCGTTAATGAGCAGTTCTTC.

The CDR3, as DNA: TGTGCCAGCAGTTGGGACAGCTCTGGAAACACCATATATTTT. Its protein product is CASSWDSSGNTIYF. The rearrangement uses TRBV28 and TRBJ1-3, with 7 bases that match TRBD1. CDR3 length equals 14 residues. V trimming: 4 bases; J trimming: 0 bases; junction bases outside the gene matches: 0. Per the germline V gene, CDR1 is MDHEN and CDR2 is SYDVKM.